This record covers a single T cell receptor (beta chain). PCR was performed a second time for about 7 to 11 cycles using a sample-barcoded 5' primer and a J-beta primer mix. TCRdb fed the 5' RACE reads into MiXCR, producing one record per CDR3 protein. This sample has about 1 million distinct CDR3 sequences, with 45% found just once. This sample was taken from a study of blood T cells in healthy people across ages. Germline V gives CDR1 MDHEN, CDR2 SYDVKM. The V end lost 1 base, the J end lost 2 bases, and 18 bases lay between the germline ends. The CDR3 totals 17 residues. The sequence derives from a woman aged 60-75 years in good health. What was sequenced was blood. The chain joins TRBV28 to TRBJ2-7; D is unclear. The CDR3 DNA is TGTGCCAGCAGTTTATTGGGTTGGGGTTACCAGCCCTACGAGCAGTACTTC. Encoded protein: CASSLLGWGYQPYEQYF.